This is a list of T cell receptor beta chains from one sample in a study of CD8 T cells in ankylosing spondylitis. MiXCR, applied by TCRdb to the 5' RACE reads, yields one record per CDR3 protein. The sample gives approximately 400,000 distinct CDR3 sequences, roughly a quarter of which show up once; 0.75% to 0.9% is in the top ten. Sequencing was carried out using blood, either unsorted or a sorted T cell fraction (not recorded which). All receptors come from a male donor with ankylosing spondylitis. Both conserved end residues are part of each CDR3. A D gene is named only where the DNA matches it firmly. The size entry is marked missing in some rows and otherwise reads once, few, many or a size class.

>.|.|14|TRBV9|TRBJ1-4
CASSSGGFNEKLFF
TGTGCCAGCAGTTCCGGGGGTTTTAATGAAAAACTGTTTTTT
>.|few|14|TRBV24-1|TRBJ2-6
CATSQGTGANVLTF
TGTGCCACCAGTCAGGGTACTGGGGCCAACGTCCTGACTTTC
>TRBD2|.|16|TRBV24-1|TRBJ2-1
CATSEASGRAYNEQFF
TGTGCCACCAGTGAAGCTAGCGGGAGAGCTTACAATGAGCAGTTCTTC
>TRBD1|few|15|TRBV29-1|TRBJ1-5
CSVVHRDRGNQPQHF
TGCAGCGTTGTCCACCGGGACAGGGGCAATCAGCCCCAGCATTTT
>.|few|15|TRBV12-3/TRBV12-4|TRBJ2-6
CASSLRGGGANVLTF
TGTGCCAGCAGTTTACGGGGAGGAGGGGCCAACGTCCTGACTTTC
>.|.|16|TRBV5-6|TRBJ2-2
CASSFWLARNTGELFF
TGTGCCAGCAGCTTTTGGCTGGCCCGGAACACCGGGGAGCTGTTTTTT
>TRBD1|.|14|TRBV3-1|TRBJ1-5
CASSQSTGAQPQHF
TGTGCCAGCAGCCAATCGACAGGGGCACAGCCCCAGCATTTT
>.|.|13|TRBV7-2|TRBJ2-1
CAFGQGGLNEQFF
TGTGCCTTCGGGCAGGGGGGACTCAATGAGCAGTTCTTC
>TRBD2|few|17|TRBV7-2|TRBJ2-3
CASSLAGGTSSTDTQYF
TGTGCCAGCAGCTTAGCGGGAGGGACTTCTAGCACAGATACGCAGTATTTT
>.|.|16|TRBV7-8|TRBJ2-2
CASSLREGAHTGELFF
TGTGCCAGCAGCTTAAGGGAGGGGGCCCACACCGGGGAGCTGTTTTTT
>.|few|14|TRBV4-1|TRBJ1-2
CASSPPGSRSGYTF
TGCGCCAGCAGCCCTCCGGGATCCAGGAGTGGCTACACCTTC
>TRBD2|few|15|TRBV20-1|TRBJ2-1
CSARPGLAGYNEQFF
TGCAGTGCTAGGCCAGGACTAGCGGGTTACAATGAGCAGTTCTTC
>TRBD1|few|15|TRBV5-1|TRBJ2-1
CASAGGQGAYNEQFF
TGCGCCAGCGCAGGGGGACAGGGGGCCTACAATGAGCAGTTCTTC
>.|.|14|TRBV20-1|TRBJ1-6
CSARESSVGSPLHF
TGCAGTGCTAGAGAGAGTTCCGTGGGTTCACCCCTCCACTTT
>.|.|14|TRBV5-1|TRBJ2-2
CASSPEDGTGELFF
TGCGCCAGCAGCCCGGAGGACGGGACCGGGGAGCTGTTTTTT
>.|.|11|TRBV19|TRBJ1-2
CASGRAGGYTF
TGTGCCAGCGGTCGGGCTGGTGGCTACACCTTC